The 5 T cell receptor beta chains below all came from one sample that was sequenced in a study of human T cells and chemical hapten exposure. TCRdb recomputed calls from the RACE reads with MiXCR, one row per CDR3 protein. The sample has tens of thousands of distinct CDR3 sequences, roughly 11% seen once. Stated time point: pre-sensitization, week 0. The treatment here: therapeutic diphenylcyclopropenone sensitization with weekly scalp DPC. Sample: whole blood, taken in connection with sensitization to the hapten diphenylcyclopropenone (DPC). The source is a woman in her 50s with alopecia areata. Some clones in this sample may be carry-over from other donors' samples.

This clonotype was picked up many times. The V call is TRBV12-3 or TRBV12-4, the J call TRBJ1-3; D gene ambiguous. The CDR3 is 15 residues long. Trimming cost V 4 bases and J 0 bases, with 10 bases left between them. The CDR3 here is CASSWASSSGNTIYF. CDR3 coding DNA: TGTGCCAGCAGTTGGGCAAGTTCCTCTGGAAACACCATATATTTT.

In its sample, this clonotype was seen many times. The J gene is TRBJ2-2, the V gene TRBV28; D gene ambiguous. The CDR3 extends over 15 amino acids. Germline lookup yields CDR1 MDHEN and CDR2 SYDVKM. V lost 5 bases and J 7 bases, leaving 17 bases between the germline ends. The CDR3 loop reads CASSRSPRNGGELFF. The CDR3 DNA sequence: TGTGCCAGCAGTAGGTCACCTAGGAACGGCGGGGAGCTGTTTTTT.

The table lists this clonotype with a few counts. The CDR3 spells CASSPVTGRQQYF. DNA of the CDR3: TGTGCCAGCAGTCCAGTCACAGGAAGGCAGCAGTACTTC. This chain joins TRBV27 and TRBJ2-7, with D perhaps TRBD1 (5 bases). CDR1 and CDR2 from the germline V gene are MNHEY and SMNVEV (reference sequence). The CDR3 contains 13 residues. Trimming shortened V by 5 bases and J by 8 bases, and 16 bases separated the two germline ends.

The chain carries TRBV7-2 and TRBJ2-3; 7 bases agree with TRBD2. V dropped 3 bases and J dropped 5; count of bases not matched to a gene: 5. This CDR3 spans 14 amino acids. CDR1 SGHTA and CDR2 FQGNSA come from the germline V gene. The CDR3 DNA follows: TGTGCCAGCAGCTTCGCGGGGGTCATAGATACGCAGTATTTT. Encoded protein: CASSFAGVIDTQYF. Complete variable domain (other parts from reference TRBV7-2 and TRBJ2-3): GAGVSQSPSNKVTEKGKDVELRCDPISGHTALYWYRQSLGQGLEFLIYFQGNSAPDKSGLPSDRFSAERTGGSVSTLTIQRTQQEDSAVYLCASSFAGVIDTQYFGPGTRLTVL.

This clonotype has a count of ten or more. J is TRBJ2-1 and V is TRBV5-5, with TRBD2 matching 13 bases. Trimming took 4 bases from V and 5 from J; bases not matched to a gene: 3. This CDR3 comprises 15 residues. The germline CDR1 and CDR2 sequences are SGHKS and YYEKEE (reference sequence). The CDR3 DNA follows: TGTGCCAGCAGCGCGGGACTAGCGGGGAACAATGAGCAGTTCTTC. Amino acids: CASSAGLAGNNEQFF.